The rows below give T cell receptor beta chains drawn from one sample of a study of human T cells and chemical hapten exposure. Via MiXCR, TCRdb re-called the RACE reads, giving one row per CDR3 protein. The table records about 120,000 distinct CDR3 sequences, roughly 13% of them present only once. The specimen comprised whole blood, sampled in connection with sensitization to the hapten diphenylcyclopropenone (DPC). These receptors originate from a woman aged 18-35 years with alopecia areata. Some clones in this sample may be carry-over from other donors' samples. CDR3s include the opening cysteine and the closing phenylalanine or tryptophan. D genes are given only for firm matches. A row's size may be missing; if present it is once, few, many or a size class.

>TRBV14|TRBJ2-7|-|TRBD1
CASSQGDRAYEQYF
TGTGCCAGCAGCCAAGGGGACAGGGCCTACGAGCAGTACTTC
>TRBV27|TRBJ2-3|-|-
CASSLGVYPQYF
TGTGCCAGCAGTTTAGGGGTGTATCCGCAGTATTTT
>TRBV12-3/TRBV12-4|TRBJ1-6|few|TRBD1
CASRRGQIQQNSPLHF
TGTGCCAGCAGGAGGGGGCAGATCCAACAAAATTCACCCCTCCACTTT
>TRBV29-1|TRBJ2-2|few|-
CSVAGQRTGGELFF
TGCAGCGTTGCAGGACAGCGAACAGGCGGGGAGCTGTTTTTT
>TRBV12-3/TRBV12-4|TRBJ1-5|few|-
CASSLTGIQPQHF
TGTGCCAGCAGTTTAACAGGGATTCAGCCCCAGCATTTT
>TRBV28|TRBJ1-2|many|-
CASRSGTPGGYTF
TGTGCCAGCAGGTCCGGGACACCGGGTGGCTACACCTTC
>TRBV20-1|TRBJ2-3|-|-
CSARALLHSTDTQYF
TGCAGTGCTAGAGCCCTCCTCCATAGCACAGATACGCAGTATTTT
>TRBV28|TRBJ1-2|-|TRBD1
CASSLTGALYGYTF
TGTGCCAGCAGTTTGACAGGGGCCCTCTATGGCTACACCTTC
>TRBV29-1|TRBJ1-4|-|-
CSVEEEAGRNEKLFF
TGCAGCGTTGAAGAGGAGGCAGGGCGTAATGAAAAACTGTTTTTT
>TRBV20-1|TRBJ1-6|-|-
CSASWDGGPSPLHF
TGCAGTGCTAGTTGGGACGGAGGTCCGTCACCCCTCCACTTT
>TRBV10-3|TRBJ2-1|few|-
CAITGAGGGEQFF
TGTGCCATCACCGGAGCAGGGGGGGGTGAGCAGTTCTTC
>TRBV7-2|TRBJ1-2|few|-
CASSLDAAPYYGYTF
TGTGCCAGCAGCTTAGATGCGGCACCTTACTATGGCTACACCTTC
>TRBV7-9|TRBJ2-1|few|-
CASSPRAPYNEQFF
TGTGCCAGCAGTCCCCGGGCGCCCTACAATGAGCAGTTCTTC
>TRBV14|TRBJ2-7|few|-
CASSQLISYEQYF
TGTGCCAGCAGCCAACTCATCTCCTACGAGCAGTACTTC
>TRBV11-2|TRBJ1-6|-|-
CASSLDGSPLHF
TGTGCCAGCAGCTTAGATGGGTCACCCCTCCACTTT
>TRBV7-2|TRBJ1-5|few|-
CASNSLGGPQHF
TGTGCCAGCAACTCACTGGGGGGGCCCCAGCATTTT
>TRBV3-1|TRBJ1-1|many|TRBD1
CASSLTGTGNTEAFF
TGTGCCAGCAGTCTGACAGGGACGGGGAACACTGAAGCTTTCTTT
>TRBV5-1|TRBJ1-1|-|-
CASSFYQQKGTEAFF
TGCGCCAGCAGCTTTTATCAACAGAAAGGCACTGAAGCTTTCTTT
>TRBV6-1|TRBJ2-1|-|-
CASGGTFGEQFF
TGTGCCAGCGGAGGAACGTTTGGTGAGCAGTTCTTC
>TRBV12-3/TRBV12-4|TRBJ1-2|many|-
CASSLASTGNYGYTF
TGTGCCAGCAGTTTAGCGTCAACAGGGAACTATGGCTACACCTTC
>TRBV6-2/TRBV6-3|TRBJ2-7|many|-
CASIESGLAYEQYF
TGTGCCAGCATCGAGTCCGGGCTAGCCTACGAGCAGTACTTC
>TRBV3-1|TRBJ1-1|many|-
CASSQVGGNTEAFF
TGTGCCAGCAGCCAAGTTGGGGGGAACACTGAAGCTTTCTTT
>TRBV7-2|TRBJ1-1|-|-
CASSLGQWGTEAFF
TGTGCCAGCAGCTTAGGGCAGTGGGGCACTGAAGCTTTCTTT
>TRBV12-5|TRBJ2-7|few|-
CASGFGDRSYEQYF
TGTGCTAGTGGTTTCGGGGATCGGTCCTACGAGCAGTACTTC
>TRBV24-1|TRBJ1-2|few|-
CATSASGGYGYTF
TGTGCCACCAGTGCATCCGGCGGCTATGGCTACACCTTC
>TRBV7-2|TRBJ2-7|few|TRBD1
CASSLGQGKIGEQYF
TGTGCCAGCAGCTTAGGACAGGGCAAGATCGGGGAGCAGTACTTC
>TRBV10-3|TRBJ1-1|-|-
CAIRGRIVGTEAFF
TGTGCCATCAGAGGCAGGATAGTTGGCACTGAAGCTTTCTTT
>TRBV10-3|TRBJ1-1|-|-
CAISERTYGEAFF
TGTGCCATCAGCGAAAGGACATACGGTGAAGCTTTCTTT
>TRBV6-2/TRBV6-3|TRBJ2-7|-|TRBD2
CASTPSAGGYEQYF
TGTGCCAGCACCCCCAGCGCGGGGGGCTACGAGCAGTACTTC
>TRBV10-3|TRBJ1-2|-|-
CAISPSIGKANYGYTF
TGTGCCATCAGTCCGAGCATCGGAAAAGCTAACTATGGCTACACCTTC
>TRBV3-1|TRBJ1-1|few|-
CASSQGPQGPGVTEAFF
TGTGCCAGCAGCCAAGGCCCCCAGGGCCCCGGGGTCACTGAAGCTTTCTTT
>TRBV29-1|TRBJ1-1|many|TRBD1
CSVGNRGLGTEAFF
TGCAGCGTTGGAAACAGGGGGCTTGGCACTGAAGCTTTCTTT
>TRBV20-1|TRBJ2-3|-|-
CSARDPGAGHTQYF
TGCAGTGCTAGAGATCCGGGGGCTGGCCATACGCAGTATTTT
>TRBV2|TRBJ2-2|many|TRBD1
CASTFRTGPNTGELFF
TGTGCCAGCACCTTTCGGACAGGACCGAACACCGGGGAGCTGTTTTTT
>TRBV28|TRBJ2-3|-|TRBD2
CASSLPGTSGADTQYF
TGTGCCAGCAGTTTACCTGGGACTAGCGGGGCCGATACGCAGTATTTT
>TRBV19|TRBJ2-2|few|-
CASSTTGTVTGELFF
TGTGCCAGTAGTACCACCGGGACCGTGACCGGGGAGCTGTTTTTT
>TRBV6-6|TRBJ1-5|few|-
CASGPGGHNQPQHF
TGTGCCAGCGGCCCGGGAGGCCACAATCAGCCCCAGCATTTT
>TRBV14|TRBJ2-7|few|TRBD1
CASSQLQTRTGSYEQYF
TGTGCCAGCAGCCAACTCCAGACCAGGACAGGGTCCTACGAGCAGTACTTC
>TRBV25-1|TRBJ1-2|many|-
CASSEMALDGKGYTF
TGTGCCAGCAGTGAAATGGCCCTAGATGGAAAAGGCTACACCTTC
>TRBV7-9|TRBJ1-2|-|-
CASSLYRIYGYTF
TGTGCCAGCAGCTTATACAGGATCTATGGCTACACCTTC
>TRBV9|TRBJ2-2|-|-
CASSIRDPGRHADTGELFF
TGTGCCAGCAGCATACGGGACCCAGGGCGGCATGCGGACACCGGGGAGCTGTTTTTT
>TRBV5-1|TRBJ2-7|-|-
CASSLAGGDTYEQYF
TGCGCCAGCAGCTTGGCTGGGGGGGACACCTACGAGCAGTACTTC
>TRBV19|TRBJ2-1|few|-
CASNTQGSSYNEQFF
TGTGCCAGTAACACTCAGGGGAGCTCCTACAATGAGCAGTTCTTC
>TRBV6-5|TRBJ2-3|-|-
CASSYSRSDTQYF
TGTGCCAGCAGTTACTCCCGTTCAGATACGCAGTATTTT
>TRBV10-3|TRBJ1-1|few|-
CAIRRQDTEAFF
TGTGCCATCAGGAGACAGGACACTGAAGCTTTCTTT
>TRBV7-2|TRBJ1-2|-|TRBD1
CASSLPGGAGYTF
TGTGCCAGCAGCTTACCAGGGGGCGCTGGCTACACCTTC
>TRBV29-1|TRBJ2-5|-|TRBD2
CSVGLSSGVKETQYF
TGCAGCGTGGGGCTGTCTAGCGGGGTGAAAGAGACCCAGTACTTC
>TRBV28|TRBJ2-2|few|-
CASSLLGTGRTGELFF
TGTGCCAGCAGTTTACTGGGCACGGGGAGAACCGGGGAGCTGTTTTTT
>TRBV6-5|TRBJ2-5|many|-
CASSRGKETQYF
TGTGCCAGCAGCAGGGGTAAAGAGACCCAGTACTTC
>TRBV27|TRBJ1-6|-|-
CASSPQGFGNSPLHF
TGTGCCAGCAGTCCACAGGGCTTTGGGAATTCACCCCTCCACTTT
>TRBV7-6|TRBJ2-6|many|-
CASSPSWGGANVLTF
TGTGCCAGCAGCCCCTCCTGGGGTGGGGCCAACGTCCTGACTTTC
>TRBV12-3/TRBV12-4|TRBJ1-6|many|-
CASSLVRDSPLHF
TGTGCCAGCAGTTTAGTTAGGGATTCACCCCTCCACTTT
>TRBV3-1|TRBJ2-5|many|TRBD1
CASSQQGAQETQYF
TGTGCCAGCAGCCAACAGGGGGCCCAAGAGACCCAGTACTTC
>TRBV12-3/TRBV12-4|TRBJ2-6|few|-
CASQRSTTGANVLTF
TGTGCCAGCCAACGGTCAACAACGGGGGCCAACGTCCTGACTTTC
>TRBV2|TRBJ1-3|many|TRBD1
CASKRDNRGNTIYF
TGTGCCAGCAAAAGGGACAACAGGGGGAACACCATATATTTT